This T cell receptor beta chain was sequenced during a study of Graves' ophthalmopathy and Graves' hyperthyroidism. This clonotype came up many times. Using RNA transcripts, the TCR beta CDR3 regions were amplified. HTBI primers were used in a first-round RT-PCR, which preceded a second-round multiplex PCR. One entry per CDR3 protein, called by TCRdb with MiXCR from the multiplex PCR reads. Altogether 1 million to 1.3 million distinct CDR3 sequences are present, about two fifths being singletons, with the ten largest covering 11%. CDR3 length equals 14 residues. V was cut by 6 bases and J by 4 bases, with 15 bases left in between.

Sequenced material: peripheral blood or thyroid tissue (not recorded which). This TCR derives from an adult man with Graves' hyperthyroidism. V usage is TRBV12-3 or TRBV12-4 and J usage is TRBJ1-2; no reliable D call. Written as DNA, the CDR3 is TGTGCCAGCAGCCGTGAGGGTATCGGCTATGGCTACACCTTC. Protein sequence: CASSREGIGYGYTF.